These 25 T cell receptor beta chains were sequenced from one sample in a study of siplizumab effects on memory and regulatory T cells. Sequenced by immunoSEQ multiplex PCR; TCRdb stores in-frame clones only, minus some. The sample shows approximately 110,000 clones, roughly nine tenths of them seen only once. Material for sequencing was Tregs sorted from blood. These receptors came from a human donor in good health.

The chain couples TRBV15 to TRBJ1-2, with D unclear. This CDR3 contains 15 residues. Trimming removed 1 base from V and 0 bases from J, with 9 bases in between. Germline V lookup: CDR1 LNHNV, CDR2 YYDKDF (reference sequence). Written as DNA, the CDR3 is TGTGCCACCAGCAGAGGCAGAGCCCCTAACTATGGCTACACCTTC. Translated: CATSRGRAPNYGYTF.

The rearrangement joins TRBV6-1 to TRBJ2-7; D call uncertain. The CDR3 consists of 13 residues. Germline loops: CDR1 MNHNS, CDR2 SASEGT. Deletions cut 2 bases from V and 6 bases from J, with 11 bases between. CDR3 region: CASSEQFGSEQYF. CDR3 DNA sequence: TGTGCCAGCAGTGAACAGTTTGGTTCCGAGCAGTACTTC.

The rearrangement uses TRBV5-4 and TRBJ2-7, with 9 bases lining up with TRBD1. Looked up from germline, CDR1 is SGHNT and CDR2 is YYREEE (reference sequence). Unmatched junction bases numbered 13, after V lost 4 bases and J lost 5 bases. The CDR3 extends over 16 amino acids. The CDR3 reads CASSAAGQGRVDEQYF. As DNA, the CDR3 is TGTGCCAGCAGCGCGGCGGGACAGGGTCGTGTGGACGAGCAGTACTTC.

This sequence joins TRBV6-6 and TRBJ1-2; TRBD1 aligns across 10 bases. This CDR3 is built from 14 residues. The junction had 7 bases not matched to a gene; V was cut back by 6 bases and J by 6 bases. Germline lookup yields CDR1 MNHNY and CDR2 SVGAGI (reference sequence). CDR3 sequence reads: CASSSGTGADGYTF. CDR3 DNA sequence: TGTGCCAGCAGCTCCGGGACAGGGGCGGATGGCTACACCTTC.

As DNA, the CDR3 is TGCGCCAGCAGCTTGGTGACAGGGAACGAGCAGTACTTC. This sequence encodes CASSLVTGNEQYF. The V gene is TRBV5-1, the J gene TRBJ2-7, with 7 positions matching TRBD1. V trimming: 0 bases; J trimming: 5 bases; junction bases outside the gene matches: 2. The CDR3 is 13 amino acids. Germline V gene data show CDR1 as SGHRS and CDR2 as YFSETQ.

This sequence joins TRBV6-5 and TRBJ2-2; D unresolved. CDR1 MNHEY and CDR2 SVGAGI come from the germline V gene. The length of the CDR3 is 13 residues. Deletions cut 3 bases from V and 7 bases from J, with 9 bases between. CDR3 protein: CASSYLSGGELFF. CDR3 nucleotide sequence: TGTGCCAGCAGTTATTTAAGTGGCGGGGAGCTGTTTTTT.

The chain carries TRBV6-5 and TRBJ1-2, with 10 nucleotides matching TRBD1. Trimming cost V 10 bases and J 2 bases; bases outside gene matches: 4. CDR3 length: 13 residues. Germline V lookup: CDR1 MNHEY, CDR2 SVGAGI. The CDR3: CAIRGQGNYGYTF. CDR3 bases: TGTGCCATCAGGGGACAGGGGAACTATGGCTACACCTTC.

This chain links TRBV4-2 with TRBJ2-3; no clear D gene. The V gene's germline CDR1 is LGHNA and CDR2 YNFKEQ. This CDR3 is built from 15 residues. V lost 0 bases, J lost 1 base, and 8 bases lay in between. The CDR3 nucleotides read TGTGCCAGCAGCCAAGACAGGATTGGCACAGATACGCAGTATTTT. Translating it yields CASSQDRIGTDTQYF.

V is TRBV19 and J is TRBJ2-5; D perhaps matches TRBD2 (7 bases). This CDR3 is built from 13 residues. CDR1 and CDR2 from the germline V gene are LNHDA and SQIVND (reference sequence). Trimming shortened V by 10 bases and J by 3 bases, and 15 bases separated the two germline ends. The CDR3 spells CATGGPSEETQYF. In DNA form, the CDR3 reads TGTGCCACGGGGGGCCCATCCGAAGAGACCCAGTACTTC.

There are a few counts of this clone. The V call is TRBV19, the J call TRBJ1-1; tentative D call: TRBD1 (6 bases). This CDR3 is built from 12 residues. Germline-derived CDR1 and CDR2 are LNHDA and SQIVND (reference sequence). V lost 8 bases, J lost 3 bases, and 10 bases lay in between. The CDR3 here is CASGDRYTEAFF. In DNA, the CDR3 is TGTGCCAGTGGAGACAGGTACACTGAAGCTTTCTTT.

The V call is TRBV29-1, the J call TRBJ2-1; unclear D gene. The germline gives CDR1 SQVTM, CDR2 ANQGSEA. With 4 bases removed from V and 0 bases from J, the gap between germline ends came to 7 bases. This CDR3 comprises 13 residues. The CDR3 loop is CSVGDNSYNEQFF. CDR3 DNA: TGCAGCGTTGGCGACAACTCCTACAATGAGCAGTTCTTC.

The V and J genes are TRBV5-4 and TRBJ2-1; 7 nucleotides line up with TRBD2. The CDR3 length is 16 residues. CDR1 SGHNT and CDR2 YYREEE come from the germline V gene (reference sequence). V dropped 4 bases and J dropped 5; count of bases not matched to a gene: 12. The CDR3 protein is CASSPRGDLINNEQFF. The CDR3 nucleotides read TGTGCCAGCAGCCCCCGGGGGGACCTAATCAACAATGAGCAGTTCTTC.

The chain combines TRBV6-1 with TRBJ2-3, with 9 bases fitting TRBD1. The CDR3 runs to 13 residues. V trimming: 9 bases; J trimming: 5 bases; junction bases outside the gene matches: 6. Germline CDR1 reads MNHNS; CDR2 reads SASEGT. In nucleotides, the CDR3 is TGTGCCAGTGACAGGGGGTTAGGAGATACGCAGTATTTT. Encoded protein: CASDRGLGDTQYF.

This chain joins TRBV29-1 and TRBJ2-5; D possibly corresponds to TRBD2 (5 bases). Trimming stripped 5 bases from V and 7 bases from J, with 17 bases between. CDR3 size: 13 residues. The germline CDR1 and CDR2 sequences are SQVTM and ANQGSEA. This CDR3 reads CSVLADWAGTQYF. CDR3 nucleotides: TGCAGCGTTCTGGCGGACTGGGCAGGGACCCAGTACTTC.

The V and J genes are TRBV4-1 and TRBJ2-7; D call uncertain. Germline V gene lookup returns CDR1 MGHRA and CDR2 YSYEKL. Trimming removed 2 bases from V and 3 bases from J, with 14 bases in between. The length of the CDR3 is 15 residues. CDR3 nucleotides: TGCGCCAGCAGCCAATCTGAAGGAAGGCTCTACGAGCAGTACTTC. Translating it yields CASSQSEGRLYEQYF.

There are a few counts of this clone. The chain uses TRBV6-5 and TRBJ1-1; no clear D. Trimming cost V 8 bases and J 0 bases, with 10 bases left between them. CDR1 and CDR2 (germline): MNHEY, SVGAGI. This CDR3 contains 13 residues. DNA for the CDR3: TGTGCCAGCGTGGCCCGCCTGAACACTGAAGCTTTCTTT. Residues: CASVARLNTEAFF.

In DNA, the CDR3 is TGCGCCAGCAACCCGGGACAGCCACGAGCCCTGTCTGTTTTCTTT. Translating it yields CASNPGQPRALSVFF. The chain uses TRBV5-1 and TRBJ1-1, with 7 bases fitting TRBD1. The CDR3 has 15 amino acids. The J segment lost 13 bases and the V segment lost 6 bases, leaving 21 bases of the junction unmatched. In germline, CDR1 is SGHRS, CDR2 YFSETQ.

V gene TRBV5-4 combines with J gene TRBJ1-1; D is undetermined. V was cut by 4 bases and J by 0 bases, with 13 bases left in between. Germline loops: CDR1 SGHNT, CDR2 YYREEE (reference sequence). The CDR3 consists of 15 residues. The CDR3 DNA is TGTGCCAGCAGCCCCTGGACGGTCATGAACACTGAAGCTTTCTTT. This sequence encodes CASSPWTVMNTEAFF.

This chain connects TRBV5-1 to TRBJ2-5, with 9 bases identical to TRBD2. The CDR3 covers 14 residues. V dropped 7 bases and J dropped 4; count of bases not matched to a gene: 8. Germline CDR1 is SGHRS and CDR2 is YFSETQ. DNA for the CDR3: TGCGCCAGCCGCCTGACTAGCGGCGGAGAGACCCAGTACTTC. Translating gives CASRLTSGGETQYF. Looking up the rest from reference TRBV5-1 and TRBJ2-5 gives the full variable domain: KAGVTQTPRYLIKTRGQQVTLSCSPISGHRSVSWYQQTPGQGLQFLFEYFSETQRNKGNFPGRFSGRQFSNSRSEMNVSTLELGDSALYLCASRLTSGGETQYFGPGTRLLVL.

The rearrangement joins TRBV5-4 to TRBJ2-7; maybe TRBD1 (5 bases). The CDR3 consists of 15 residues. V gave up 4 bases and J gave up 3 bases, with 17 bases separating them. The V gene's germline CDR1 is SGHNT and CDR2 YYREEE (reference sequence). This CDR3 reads CASSRGDGLYYEQYF. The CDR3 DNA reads TGTGCCAGCAGCAGGGGCGACGGGCTATACTACGAGCAGTACTTC.

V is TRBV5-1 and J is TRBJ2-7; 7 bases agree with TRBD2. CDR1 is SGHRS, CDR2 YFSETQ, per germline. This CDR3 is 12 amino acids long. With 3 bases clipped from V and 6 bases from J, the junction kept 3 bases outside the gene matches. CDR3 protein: CASSSPGGEQYF. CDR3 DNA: TGCGCCAGCAGCTCCCCGGGGGGCGAGCAGTACTTC. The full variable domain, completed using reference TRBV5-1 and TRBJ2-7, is KAGVTQTPRYLIKTRGQQVTLSCSPISGHRSVSWYQQTPGQGLQFLFEYFSETQRNKGNFPGRFSGRQFSNSRSEMNVSTLELGDSALYLCASSSPGGEQYFGPGTRLTVT.

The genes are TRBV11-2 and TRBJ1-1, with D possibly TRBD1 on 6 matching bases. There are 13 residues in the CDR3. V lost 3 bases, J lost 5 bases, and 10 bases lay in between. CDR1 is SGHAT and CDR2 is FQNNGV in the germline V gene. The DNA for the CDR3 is TGTGCCAGCAGCTTTATTAGGGGGACTGAAGCTTTCTTT. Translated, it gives CASSFIRGTEAFF.

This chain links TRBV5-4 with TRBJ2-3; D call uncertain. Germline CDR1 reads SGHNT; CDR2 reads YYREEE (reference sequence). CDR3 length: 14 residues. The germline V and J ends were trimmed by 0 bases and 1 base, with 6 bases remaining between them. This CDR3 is CASSLVLRTDTQYF. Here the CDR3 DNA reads TGTGCCAGCAGCTTGGTCCTGCGCACAGATACGCAGTATTTT.

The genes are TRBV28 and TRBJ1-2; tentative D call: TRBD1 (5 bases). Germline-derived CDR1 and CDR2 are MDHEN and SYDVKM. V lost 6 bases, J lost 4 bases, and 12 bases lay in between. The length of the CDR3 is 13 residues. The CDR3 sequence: CASRLGTGYGYTF. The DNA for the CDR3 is TGTGCCAGCAGACTGGGGACCGGCTATGGCTACACCTTC.

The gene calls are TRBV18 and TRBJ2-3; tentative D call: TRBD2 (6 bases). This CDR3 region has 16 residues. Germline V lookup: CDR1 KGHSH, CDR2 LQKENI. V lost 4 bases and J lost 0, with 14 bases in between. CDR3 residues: CASSQARGSSTDTQYF. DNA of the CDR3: TGTGCCAGCTCACAGGCCCGGGGGTCTAGCACAGATACGCAGTATTTT.